One TCR beta chain is described in this entry. Antigen: not known. V was trimmed by 0 bases and J by 8 bases, leaving 13 bases between them. CDR1 LNHNV and CDR2 YYDKDF come from the germline V gene (reference sequence). The CDR3 totals 14 residues. Sequencing was performed with immunoSEQ multiplex PCR; in TCRdb, only in-frame clones are kept and a portion is missing. Of some 490,000 clones listed, around four fifths are singletons. The sample belongs to a study of shared clonotypes between healthy human individuals. Study outcomes and limitations: The genetic and exposure-history diversity represented was limited by few donors. Sampling involved blood alone; tissue repertoires likely differ.

All donors were healthy HIV-negative adults lacking recent acute infections or vaccinations. Within Nashville, Tennessee resided all donors, each a Caucasian adult. The TCR originated in a woman aged 40 to 50 in good health. Some clones in this sample may be carry-over from other donors' samples. The rearrangement links TRBV15 to TRBJ1-1; no clear D. Source material: PBMCs. In DNA, the CDR3 is TGTGCCACCAGCAGAGATGCCGGGTCCGGGGAAGCTTTCTTT. Translation: CATSRDAGSGEAFF.